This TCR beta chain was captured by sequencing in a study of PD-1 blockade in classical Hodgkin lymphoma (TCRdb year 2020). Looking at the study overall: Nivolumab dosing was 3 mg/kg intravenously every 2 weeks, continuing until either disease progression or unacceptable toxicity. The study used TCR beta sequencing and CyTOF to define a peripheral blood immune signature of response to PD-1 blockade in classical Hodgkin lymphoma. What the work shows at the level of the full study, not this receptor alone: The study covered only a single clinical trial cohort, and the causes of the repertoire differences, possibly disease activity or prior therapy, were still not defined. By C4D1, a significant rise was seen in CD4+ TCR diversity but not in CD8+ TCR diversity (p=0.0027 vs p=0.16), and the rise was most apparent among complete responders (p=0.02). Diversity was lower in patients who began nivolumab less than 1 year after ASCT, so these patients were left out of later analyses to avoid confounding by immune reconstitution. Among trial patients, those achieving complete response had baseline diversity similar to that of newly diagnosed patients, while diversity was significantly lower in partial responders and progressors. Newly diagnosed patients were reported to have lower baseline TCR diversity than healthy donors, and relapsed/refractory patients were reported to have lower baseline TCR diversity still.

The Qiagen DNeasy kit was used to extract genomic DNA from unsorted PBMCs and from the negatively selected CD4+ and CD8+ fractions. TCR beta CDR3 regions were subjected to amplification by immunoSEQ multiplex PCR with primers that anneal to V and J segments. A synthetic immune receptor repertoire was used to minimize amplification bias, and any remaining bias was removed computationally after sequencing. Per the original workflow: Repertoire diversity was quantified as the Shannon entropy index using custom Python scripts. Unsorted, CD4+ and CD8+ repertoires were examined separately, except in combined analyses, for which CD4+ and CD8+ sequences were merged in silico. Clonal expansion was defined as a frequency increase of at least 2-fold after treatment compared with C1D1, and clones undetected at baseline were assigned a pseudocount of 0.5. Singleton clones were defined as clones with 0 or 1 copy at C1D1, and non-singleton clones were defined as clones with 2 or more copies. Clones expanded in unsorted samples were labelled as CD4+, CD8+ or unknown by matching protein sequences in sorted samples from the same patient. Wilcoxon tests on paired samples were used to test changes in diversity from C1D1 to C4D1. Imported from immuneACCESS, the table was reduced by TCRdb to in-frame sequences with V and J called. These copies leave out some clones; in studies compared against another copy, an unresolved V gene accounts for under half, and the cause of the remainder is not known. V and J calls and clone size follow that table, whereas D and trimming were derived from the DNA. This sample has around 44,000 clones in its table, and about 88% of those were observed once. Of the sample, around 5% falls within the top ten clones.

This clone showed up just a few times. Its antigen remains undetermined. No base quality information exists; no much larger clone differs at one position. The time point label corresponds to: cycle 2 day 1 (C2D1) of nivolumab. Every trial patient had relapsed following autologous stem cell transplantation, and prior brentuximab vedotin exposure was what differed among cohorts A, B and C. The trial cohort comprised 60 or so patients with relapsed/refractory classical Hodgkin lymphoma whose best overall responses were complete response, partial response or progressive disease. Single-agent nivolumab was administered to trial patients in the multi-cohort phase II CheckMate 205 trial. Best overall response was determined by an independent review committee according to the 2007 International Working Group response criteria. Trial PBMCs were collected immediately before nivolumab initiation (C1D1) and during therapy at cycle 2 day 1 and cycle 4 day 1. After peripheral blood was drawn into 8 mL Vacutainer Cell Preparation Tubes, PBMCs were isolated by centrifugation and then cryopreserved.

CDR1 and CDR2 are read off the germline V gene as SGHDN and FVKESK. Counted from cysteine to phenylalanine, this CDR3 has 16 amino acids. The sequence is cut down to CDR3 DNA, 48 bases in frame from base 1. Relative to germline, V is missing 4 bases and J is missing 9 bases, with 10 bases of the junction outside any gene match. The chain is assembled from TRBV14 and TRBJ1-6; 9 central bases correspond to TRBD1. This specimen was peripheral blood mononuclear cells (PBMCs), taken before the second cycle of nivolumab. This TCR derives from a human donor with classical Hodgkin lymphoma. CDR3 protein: CASSPEGQGRGSPLHF. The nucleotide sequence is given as TGTGCCAGCAGCCCCGAGGGACAGGGTAGGGGTTCACCCCTCCACTTT. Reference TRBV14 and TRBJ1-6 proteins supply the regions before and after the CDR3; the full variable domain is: EAGVTQFPSHSVIEKGQTVTLRCDPISGHDNLYWYRRVMGKEIKFLLHFVKESKQDESGMPNNRFLAERTGGTYSTLKVQPAELEDSGVYFCASSPEGQGRGSPLHFGNGTRLTVT.